This is a list of T cell receptor beta chains from one sample in a study of STAT5B mutations in CD4+ large granular lymphocyte leukemia. The protocol was immunoSEQ multiplex PCR, while the TCRdb copy is restricted to in-frame clones and leaves out a portion. The sample lists approximately 33,000 clones; 69% were seen once. The source material was CD4+ T cells from blood buffy coats. Every receptor here comes from a human donor in good health. Each CDR3 is given with its conserved first and last residue. A D gene is named only where the DNA matches it firmly. A row's size may be missing; if present it is once, few, many or a size class.

DNA: TGTGCCAGCAGTTACGCGGGGCCGCAAGAGACCCAGTACTTC
CDR3: CASSYAGPQETQYF
D: .
size: few
J: TRBJ2-5
V: TRBV6-6

DNA: TGTGCCAGCAGAACGACAGGGGCAAACGGGGCCAACGTCCTGACTTTC
CDR3: CASRTTGANGANVLTF
D: TRBD1
size: .
J: TRBJ2-6
V: TRBV7-8

DNA: TGCAGCGTAGACAACAGGGGCGTTGGCACTGAAGCTTTCTTT
CDR3: CSVDNRGVGTEAFF
D: TRBD1
size: .
J: TRBJ1-1
V: TRBV29-1

DNA: TGTGCCAGCAGCCCTCGACTCGATGGCAACCCCCATGAGCAGTTCTTC
CDR3: CASSPRLDGNPHEQFF
D: .
size: .
J: TRBJ2-1
V: TRBV7-2

DNA: TGTGCCAGCAGCCCAGGGGGGACTGTACAAGAGACCCAGTACTTC
CDR3: CASSPGGTVQETQYF
D: .
size: .
J: TRBJ2-5
V: TRBV11-3

DNA: TGTGCCAGCAGCCCGCCAGCTAGCGGGGGGCCCAATACGCAGTATTTT
CDR3: CASSPPASGGPNTQYF
D: TRBD2
size: .
J: TRBJ2-3
V: TRBV9

DNA: TGCAGGGGAGGGGGCGAAGACTACACCTTC
CDR3: CRGGGEDYTF
D: TRBD1
size: once
J: TRBJ1-2
V: TRBV20-1

DNA: TGCGCCAGCAGCAATAGCGGGGGGGCACGAGAGACCCAGTACTTC
CDR3: CASSNSGGARETQYF
D: TRBD2
size: .
J: TRBJ2-5
V: TRBV5-1

DNA: TGCGCCAGCTCAGACAGGGGGCGGTCGCCTGGCTACACCTTC
CDR3: CASSDRGRSPGYTF
D: TRBD1
size: .
J: TRBJ1-2
V: TRBV23-1

DNA: TGCGCCAGCAGCCAGGCCTACAGGGTATCCATCTATGACAATCAGCCCCAGCATTTT
CDR3: CASSQAYRVSIYDNQPQHF
D: .
size: .
J: TRBJ1-5
V: TRBV4-3

DNA: TGTGCCAGCAGTGTCCGGAGATTGAACACTGAAGCTTTCTTT
CDR3: CASSVRRLNTEAFF
D: .
size: once
J: TRBJ1-1
V: TRBV6-1

DNA: TGTGCCAGCAGCTTAGGCGGGGGGGCCCAGGAGCAGTTCTTC
CDR3: CASSLGGGAQEQFF
D: TRBD2
size: .
J: TRBJ2-1
V: TRBV7-2

DNA: TGTGCCAGCAGTTATAATCTCTTGAACGAGCAGTACTTC
CDR3: CASSYNLLNEQYF
D: .
size: .
J: TRBJ2-7
V: TRBV6-5

DNA: TGCGCCAGCAGCTCCTCCCCCTCGGGACAGGGGGGCACCGGGGAGCTGTTTTTT
CDR3: CASSSSPSGQGGTGELFF
D: TRBD1
size: .
J: TRBJ2-2
V: TRBV5-1

DNA: TGTGCGGCCGGAAGCGCAACAGGGTTCGCTAACTATGGCTACACCTTC
CDR3: CAAGSATGFANYGYTF
D: .
size: .
J: TRBJ1-2
V: TRBV19

DNA: TGTGCCAGCAGCCAAGTCCTACCGGGACAGGGGCGAGATACGCAGTATTTT
CDR3: CASSQVLPGQGRDTQYF
D: TRBD1
size: once
J: TRBJ2-3
V: TRBV4-2

DNA: TGTGCCAGCAGTTCAGCCCGCAGGGATCCTGGGGCCAACGTCCTGACTTTC
CDR3: CASSSARRDPGANVLTF
D: .
size: .
J: TRBJ2-6
V: TRBV7-2

DNA: TGCGCCAGCAGCTTCTTAGGTGGGACCTACAATGAGCAGTTCTTC
CDR3: CASSFLGGTYNEQFF
D: .
size: .
J: TRBJ2-1
V: TRBV5-1

DNA: TGTGCCAGCAGTGTGGGGACAGCCGCGAAAAAACTGTTTTTT
CDR3: CASSVGTAAKKLFF
D: TRBD1
size: .
J: TRBJ1-4
V: TRBV2

DNA: TGTGCCAGCATACCTGGCGGGGGCCCCATCAGGAGGGGGGCCAACGTCCTGACTTTC
CDR3: CASIPGGGPIRRGANVLTF
D: .
size: .
J: TRBJ2-6
V: TRBV2

DNA: TGTGCCTGGAGGCGGACAGGGGGTGGCTATGGCTACACCTTC
CDR3: CAWRRTGGGYGYTF
D: TRBD1
size: .
J: TRBJ1-2
V: TRBV30

DNA: TGCGCCAGCAGCCAAGATCCTGCCAGCACAGATACGCAGTATTTT
CDR3: CASSQDPASTDTQYF
D: .
size: .
J: TRBJ2-3
V: TRBV4-1

DNA: TGTGCCACCCACGGGACAGGAACCTACGAGCAGTACTTC
CDR3: CATHGTGTYEQYF
D: TRBD1
size: .
J: TRBJ2-7
V: TRBV18

DNA: TGTGCCAGCAGCGCCCGACCTTCGACAGATACGCAGTATTTT
CDR3: CASSARPSTDTQYF
D: .
size: .
J: TRBJ2-3
V: TRBV9

DNA: TGTGCCAGCAGCTTAACGGGGACAGGGTCGGACTATGGCTACACCTTC
CDR3: CASSLTGTGSDYGYTF
D: TRBD1
size: .
J: TRBJ1-2
V: TRBV7-3

DNA: TGTGCCAGCAGTCCCACAGGGGCAGATACGCAGTATTTT
CDR3: CASSPTGADTQYF
D: TRBD1
size: .
J: TRBJ2-3
V: TRBV6-6

DNA: TGTGCCAGCAGCCCTATTCAGCCCCAGCATTTT
CDR3: CASSPIQPQHF
D: .
size: few
J: TRBJ1-5
V: TRBV7-6

DNA: TGTGCCAGCAGCCCCGGGACTTTGTACCAAGAGACCCAGTACTTC
CDR3: CASSPGTLYQETQYF
D: .
size: .
J: TRBJ2-5
V: TRBV7-9

DNA: TGTGCCAGCAGCTTAGCGCAAGGGACAGGGGGATCCATCTATGGCTACACCTTC
CDR3: CASSLAQGTGGSIYGYTF
D: TRBD1
size: once
J: TRBJ1-2
V: TRBV7-9

DNA: TGCAGCGTTGCAACAGGGGTCGGAAACACCATATATTTT
CDR3: CSVATGVGNTIYF
D: TRBD1
size: .
J: TRBJ1-3
V: TRBV29-1

DNA: TGCGCCAGCAGCTTGGGGGGACAGGTCAGCACAGATACGCAGTATTTT
CDR3: CASSLGGQVSTDTQYF
D: TRBD1
size: .
J: TRBJ2-3
V: TRBV5-1

DNA: TGCGCCAGCAAACTTTGGGGACAGGGATCGGGGACCCAGTACTTC
CDR3: CASKLWGQGSGTQYF
D: TRBD1
size: .
J: TRBJ2-5
V: TRBV5-1

DNA: TGTGCCAGCAGCTGGGGGACTCGGAACACAGATACGCAGTATTTT
CDR3: CASSWGTRNTDTQYF
D: .
size: .
J: TRBJ2-3
V: TRBV5-4

DNA: TGTGCCAGCAGCCCCGGGGGGGGGTGGACTCAGCCCCAGCATTTT
CDR3: CASSPGGGWTQPQHF
D: .
size: few
J: TRBJ1-5
V: TRBV7-8

DNA: TGTGCCAGCAGCCCGCCTGGGGGCCGCGAGCAGTACTTC
CDR3: CASSPPGGREQYF
D: .
size: .
J: TRBJ2-7
V: TRBV7-2

DNA: TGCGCCAGCAGCCAGGACAGCGGGAGTTACTATGGCTACACCTTC
CDR3: CASSQDSGSYYGYTF
D: .
size: .
J: TRBJ1-2
V: TRBV4-3

DNA: TGTGCCTGGAGTGTAACGGGGGCTGGGTGGCGTACGCAGTATTTT
CDR3: CAWSVTGAGWRTQYF
D: .
size: .
J: TRBJ2-3
V: TRBV30

DNA: TGTGCCAGCAGCTTAGCGCACAGCGGGGGACCATACAATGAGCAGTTCTTC
CDR3: CASSLAHSGGPYNEQFF
D: TRBD2
size: once
J: TRBJ2-1
V: TRBV7-2

DNA: TGCGCCAGCAGCTTGGGCCCCAGAAGTTTCCAAGGGGATACGCAGTATTTT
CDR3: CASSLGPRSFQGDTQYF
D: .
size: .
J: TRBJ2-3
V: TRBV5-1

DNA: TGCGCCAGCAGCCAAGATCAGAGACAGGGGGCGAGAGATACGCAGTATTTT
CDR3: CASSQDQRQGARDTQYF
D: TRBD1
size: once
J: TRBJ2-3
V: TRBV4-1

DNA: TGTGCCAGCAGCCTCCGGGGGGACACTGAAGCTTTCTTT
CDR3: CASSLRGDTEAFF
D: .
size: .
J: TRBJ1-1
V: TRBV7-3

DNA: TGTGCCAGCAGCTTAGCTTACGGAGGGGCAGGTGGCTACACCTTC
CDR3: CASSLAYGGAGGYTF
D: .
size: .
J: TRBJ1-2
V: TRBV7-2

DNA: TGTGCCAGCAGCCTTGGAGAAGGGGGCTACAATGAGCAGTTCTTC
CDR3: CASSLGEGGYNEQFF
D: .
size: .
J: TRBJ2-1
V: TRBV7-2

DNA: TGTGCCAGCAGCCCCCGACTTGACAGGGCTAACTATGGCTACACCTTC
CDR3: CASSPRLDRANYGYTF
D: TRBD1
size: .
J: TRBJ1-2
V: TRBV7-6

DNA: TGTGCCAGCAGCCCAGACAGGCATCAGTACTTC
CDR3: CASSPDRHQYF
D: .
size: .
J: TRBJ2-7
V: TRBV11-2

DNA: TGCGCCAGCAGCTTCGGGACAGGGAATTTCGGAGAGACCCAGTACTTC
CDR3: CASSFGTGNFGETQYF
D: TRBD1
size: .
J: TRBJ2-5
V: TRBV5-1

DNA: TGCGCCAGCAGCCGACCCCTCCGGGGAGGTTACACAGATACGCAGTATTTT
CDR3: CASSRPLRGGYTDTQYF
D: .
size: .
J: TRBJ2-3
V: TRBV5-1

DNA: TGTGCCAGCAGCTTAGCGGCCAACACAGATACGCAGTATTTT
CDR3: CASSLAANTDTQYF
D: .
size: .
J: TRBJ2-3
V: TRBV7-2

DNA: TGTGCCAGCAGCTTACTCTCGGTTGCAACTAATGAAAAACTGTTTTTT
CDR3: CASSLLSVATNEKLFF
D: .
size: few
J: TRBJ1-4
V: TRBV7-8

DNA: TGCGCCAGCAGCTTCGGGACAGATACGCAGTATTTT
CDR3: CASSFGTDTQYF
D: .
size: once
J: TRBJ2-3
V: TRBV5-1